A selection of T cell receptor beta chains follows, all from one sample in a study of T cells in Graves' hyperthyroidism and ophthalmopathy. TCRdb passed the multiplex PCR reads through MiXCR, listing each CDR3 protein once. The table shows under 350,000 distinct CDR3 sequences, with around a fifth occurring only once. The specimen sequenced was blood. Receptor source: a woman in her forties or fifties with Graves' hyperthyroidism. Each CDR3 is given with its conserved first and last residue. Each record gives: V gene, J gene, CDR3 protein.

v_gene: TRBV7-2; j_gene: TRBJ2-3; CDR3aa: CASSAASPMVLDTQYF
v_gene: TRBV24-1; j_gene: TRBJ2-5; CDR3aa: CATSDSSGGETQYF
v_gene: TRBV10-2; j_gene: TRBJ2-5; CDR3aa: CASSELETQYF
v_gene: TRBV3-1; j_gene: TRBJ1-6; CDR3aa: CASSQDPSIRTLHF
v_gene: TRBV11-3; j_gene: TRBJ2-7; CDR3aa: CASSLPWGVQYF
v_gene: TRBV2; j_gene: TRBJ2-2; CDR3aa: CATSDLGLAGTGELFF
v_gene: TRBV20-1; j_gene: TRBJ1-2; CDR3aa: CSARVGEGYTF
v_gene: TRBV24-1; j_gene: TRBJ2-1; CDR3aa: CATSDLGGDNEQFF
v_gene: TRBV28; j_gene: TRBJ2-1; CDR3aa: CASIGRLAGGSYNEQFF
v_gene: TRBV12-3/TRBV12-4; j_gene: TRBJ2-2; CDR3aa: CASSSLGALTGELFF
v_gene: TRBV5-8; j_gene: TRBJ1-1; CDR3aa: CASRPGQGRLNTEAFF
v_gene: TRBV6-1; j_gene: .; CDR3aa: CASSSGAYEQFF
v_gene: TRBV9; j_gene: TRBJ1-4; CDR3aa: CASSVGPGVGNEKLFF
v_gene: TRBV20-1; j_gene: TRBJ1-2; CDR3aa: CSALGGDRGNYGYTF
v_gene: TRBV2; j_gene: TRBJ1-1; CDR3aa: CASRETGLGTEAFF
v_gene: TRBV7-9; j_gene: TRBJ1-2; CDR3aa: CASSFGESNYGYTF
v_gene: TRBV6-1; j_gene: TRBJ1-2; CDR3aa: CASSKQDRGQGAGYTF
v_gene: TRBV27; j_gene: TRBJ1-2; CDR3aa: CASSFITGVGYTF
v_gene: TRBV6-1; j_gene: TRBJ2-2; CDR3aa: CASSWQVNTGELFF
v_gene: TRBV11-2; j_gene: TRBJ1-2; CDR3aa: CASSLRSIRDRYGYTF
v_gene: TRBV20-1; j_gene: TRBJ1-3; CDR3aa: CSAQDSPGGNTIYF
v_gene: TRBV5-1; j_gene: TRBJ2-1; CDR3aa: CASSLGGDRANEQFF
v_gene: TRBV5-1; j_gene: TRBJ2-2; CDR3aa: CASSSRGGGNTGELFF
v_gene: TRBV5-4; j_gene: TRBJ2-1; CDR3aa: CASSLALFNEQFF
v_gene: TRBV28; j_gene: TRBJ2-7; CDR3aa: CASSLSGRSYEQYF
v_gene: TRBV10-3; j_gene: TRBJ2-7; CDR3aa: CAISEIYEQYF
v_gene: TRBV11-3; j_gene: TRBJ2-1; CDR3aa: CASSLGLAALDNEQFF
v_gene: TRBV19; j_gene: TRBJ1-6; CDR3aa: CASGGRGEPYNSPLHF
v_gene: TRBV7-2; j_gene: TRBJ2-3; CDR3aa: CASSLDRGFTDTQYF
v_gene: TRBV19; j_gene: TRBJ2-5; CDR3aa: CASSSIGKETQYF
v_gene: TRBV10-3; j_gene: TRBJ2-1; CDR3aa: CAISGWLTGGYNEQFF
v_gene: TRBV29-1; j_gene: TRBJ2-5; CDR3aa: CSVEAGRGQGETQYF
v_gene: TRBV7-2; j_gene: TRBJ1-5; CDR3aa: CASSFSGQPQHF
v_gene: TRBV20-1; j_gene: TRBJ2-1; CDR3aa: CSAIRGGILNEQFF
v_gene: TRBV5-6; j_gene: TRBJ1-5; CDR3aa: CASSGGTGGGTPQHF